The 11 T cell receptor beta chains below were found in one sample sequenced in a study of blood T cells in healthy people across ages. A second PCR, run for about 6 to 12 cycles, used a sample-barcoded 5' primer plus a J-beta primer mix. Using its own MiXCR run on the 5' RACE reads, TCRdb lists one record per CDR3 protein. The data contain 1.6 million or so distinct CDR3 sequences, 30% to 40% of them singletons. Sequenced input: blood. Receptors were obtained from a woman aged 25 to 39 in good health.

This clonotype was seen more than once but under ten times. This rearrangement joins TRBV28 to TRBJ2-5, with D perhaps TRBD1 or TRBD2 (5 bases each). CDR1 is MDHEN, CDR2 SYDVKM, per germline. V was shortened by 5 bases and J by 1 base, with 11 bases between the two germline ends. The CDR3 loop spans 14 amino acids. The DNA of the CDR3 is TGTGCCAGCAGTGGGGACCTGAGCCAAGAGACCCAGTACTTC. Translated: CASSGDLSQETQYF.

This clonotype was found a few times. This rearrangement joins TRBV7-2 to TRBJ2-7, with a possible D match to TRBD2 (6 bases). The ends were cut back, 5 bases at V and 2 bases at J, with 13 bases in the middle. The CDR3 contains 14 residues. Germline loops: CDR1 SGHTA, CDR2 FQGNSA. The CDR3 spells CASSQLLAPYEQYF. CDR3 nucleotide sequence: TGTGCCAGCAGCCAACTACTAGCTCCCTACGAGCAGTACTTC.

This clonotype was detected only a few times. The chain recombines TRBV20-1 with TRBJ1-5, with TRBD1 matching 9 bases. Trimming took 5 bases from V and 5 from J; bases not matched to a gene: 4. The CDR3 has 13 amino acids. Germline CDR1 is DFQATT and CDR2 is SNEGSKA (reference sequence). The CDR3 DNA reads TGCAGTGCTCCGGGACAGGGATATCAGCCCCAGCATTTT. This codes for CSAPGQGYQPQHF.

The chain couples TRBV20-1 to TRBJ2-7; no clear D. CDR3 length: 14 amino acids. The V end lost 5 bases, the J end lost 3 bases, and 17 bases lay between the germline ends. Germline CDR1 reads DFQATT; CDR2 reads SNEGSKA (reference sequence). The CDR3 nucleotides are TGCAGTGCTGGAGTGGATACCCGTTTCTACGAGCAGTACTTC. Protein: CSAGVDTRFYEQYF.

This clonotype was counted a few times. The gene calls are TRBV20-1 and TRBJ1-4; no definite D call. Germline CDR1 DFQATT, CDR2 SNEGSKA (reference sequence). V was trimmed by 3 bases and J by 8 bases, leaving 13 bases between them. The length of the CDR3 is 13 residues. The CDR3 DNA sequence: TGCAGTGCTAGGGAAAATTTGCGGGAAAAACTGTTTTTT. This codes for CSARENLREKLFF.

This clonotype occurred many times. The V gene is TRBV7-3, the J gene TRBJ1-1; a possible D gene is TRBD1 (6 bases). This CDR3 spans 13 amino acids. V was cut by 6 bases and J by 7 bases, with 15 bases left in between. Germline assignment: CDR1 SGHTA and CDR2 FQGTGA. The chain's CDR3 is CASRQGRNGEAFF. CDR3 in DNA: TGTGCCAGCAGACAGGGTAGGAACGGTGAAGCTTTCTTT.

The CDR3 sequence is CAISESDPEDTEAFF. The DNA of the CDR3 is TGTGCCATCAGTGAGTCGGATCCCGAGGACACTGAAGCTTTCTTT. This chain uses TRBV10-3 with TRBJ1-1, with unresolved D. This CDR3 has 15 amino acids. Germline V gene lookup returns CDR1 ENHRY and CDR2 SYGVKD. The V end lost 0 bases, the J end lost 3 bases, and 11 bases lay between the germline ends.

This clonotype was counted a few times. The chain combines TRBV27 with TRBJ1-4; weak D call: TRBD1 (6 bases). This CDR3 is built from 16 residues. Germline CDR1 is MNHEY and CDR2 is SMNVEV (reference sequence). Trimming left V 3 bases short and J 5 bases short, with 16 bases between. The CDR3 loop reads CASSLSPRGGNEKLFF. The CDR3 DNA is TGTGCCAGCAGTTTGTCCCCAAGAGGGGGAAATGAAAAACTGTTTTTT.

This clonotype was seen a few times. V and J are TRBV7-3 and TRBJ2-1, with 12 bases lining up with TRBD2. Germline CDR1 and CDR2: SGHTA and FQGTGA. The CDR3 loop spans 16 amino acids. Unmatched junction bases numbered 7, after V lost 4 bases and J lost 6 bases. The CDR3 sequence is CASSSSGTSGFNEQFF. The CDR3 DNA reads TGTGCCAGCAGCTCTTCCGGGACTAGCGGGTTCAATGAGCAGTTCTTC.

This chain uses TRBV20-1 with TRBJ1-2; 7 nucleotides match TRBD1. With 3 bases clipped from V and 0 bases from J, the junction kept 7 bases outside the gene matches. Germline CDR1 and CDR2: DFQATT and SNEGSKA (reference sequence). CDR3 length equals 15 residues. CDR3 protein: CSARRTGEANYGYTF. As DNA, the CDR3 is TGCAGTGCTAGGCGGACAGGAGAAGCTAACTATGGCTACACCTTC.

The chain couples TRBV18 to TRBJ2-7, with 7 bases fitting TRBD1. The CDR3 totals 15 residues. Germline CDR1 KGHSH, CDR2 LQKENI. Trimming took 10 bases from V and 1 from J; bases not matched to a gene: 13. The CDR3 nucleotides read TGTGCCAACCCCACACGGATGGACAGGTCCTACGAGCAGTACTTC. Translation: CANPTRMDRSYEQYF.